Each of the 14 T cell receptor beta chains below was sequenced from the same sample in a study of blood T cell repertoires in COVID-19. Only in-frame clones appear in the TCRdb table, and some are missing; sequencing was by immunoSEQ multiplex PCR. Found here are around 70,000 clones, around 90% of them singletons; the top ten hold 1.9%. The material sequenced was peripheral blood. These receptors originate from a woman aged 80 or older with active or convalescent COVID-19.

The J gene is TRBJ1-2, the V gene TRBV6-5; weak D call: TRBD1 (5 bases). The V gene lost 6 bases and the J gene lost 8 bases, with 16 bases spanning the gap. Germline V lookup: CDR1 MNHEY, CDR2 SVGAGI. The CDR3 sequence is 13 residues long. The CDR3, as DNA: TGTGCCAGCAGGGGACTGCGGCTGGGCGGCTACACCTTC. This encodes CASRGLRLGGYTF.

The V and J genes are TRBV10-3 and TRBJ2-7; a possible D gene is TRBD1 (6 bases). V lost 4 bases, J lost 5 bases, and 12 bases lay in between. The length of the CDR3 is 13 residues. CDR1 and CDR2 from the germline V gene are ENHRY and SYGVKD. CDR3 DNA sequence: TGTGCCATCAGTGTTTACAGGGCTGACGAGCAGTACTTC. Its protein is CAISVYRADEQYF.

The chain employs TRBV7-9 and TRBJ2-1, with 12 bases aligning to TRBD2. Germline lookup yields CDR1 SEHNR and CDR2 FQNEAQ (reference sequence). The V segment lost 6 bases and the J segment 9 bases; nucleotides outside the gene matches: 3. The CDR3 is made up of 13 amino acids. The CDR3 region has the DNA TGTGCCAGCAGGACTAGCGGGAGCAGTGAGCAGTTCTTC. Translated: CASRTSGSSEQFF.

This sequence joins TRBV27 and TRBJ2-5; TRBD2 matches at 12 bases. Germline V gene lookup returns CDR1 MNHEY and CDR2 SMNVEV (reference sequence). The junction had 6 bases not matched to a gene; V was cut back by 5 bases and J by 5 bases. This CDR3 is built from 15 residues. The CDR3 is CASSATSGRSETQYF. In nucleotides, the CDR3 is TGTGCCAGCAGTGCGACTAGCGGGAGATCGGAGACCCAGTACTTC.

This clone was seen more than once but under ten times. V is TRBV6-5 and J is TRBJ1-5, with D uncertain. Germline loops: CDR1 MNHEY, CDR2 SVGAGI. CDR3 length: 13 amino acids. The V gene lost 6 bases and the J gene lost 2 bases, with 8 bases spanning the gap. The CDR3 region is CASRKAGNQPQHF. Here the CDR3 DNA reads TGTGCCAGCAGAAAGGCGGGCAATCAGCCCCAGCATTTT.

This sequence joins TRBV14 and TRBJ1-1; D gene unclear. Trimming left V 4 bases short and J 3 bases short, with 15 bases between. Germline assignment: CDR1 SGHDN and CDR2 FVKESK. The CDR3 contains 15 residues. DNA of the CDR3: TGTGCCAGCAGCCCGTTTTGGGGAGAGGACACTGAAGCTTTCTTT. It encodes CASSPFWGEDTEAFF.

This clone has a single count. The V gene is TRBV27, the J gene TRBJ2-2; 10 positions match TRBD1. V lost 6 bases and J lost 6; bases outside the gene matches: 7. Germline CDR1 reads MNHEY; CDR2 reads SMNVEV (reference sequence). This CDR3 is built from 15 residues. As DNA, the CDR3 is TGTGCCAGCAGCCCAGGGACAGGGGTACCCGGGGAGCTGTTTTTT. Residues: CASSPGTGVPGELFF.

This clone was seen once. The V gene is TRBV5-4, the J gene TRBJ2-2; D is undetermined. Trimming cost V 1 base and J 1 base, with 8 bases left between them. The CDR3 loop spans 15 amino acids. The germline CDR1 and CDR2 sequences are SGHNT and YYREEE (reference sequence). CDR3 in DNA: TGTGCCAGCAGCTTGAAACTCGGGAACACCGGGGAGCTGTTTTTT. Translating gives CASSLKLGNTGELFF.

This chain joins TRBV5-6 and TRBJ2-7; no definite D call. V lost 0 bases and J lost 0, with 4 bases in between. CDR1 SGHDT and CDR2 YYEEEE come from the germline V gene. The CDR3 runs to 13 residues. The CDR3 reads CASSLVASYEQYF. In DNA, the CDR3 is TGTGCCAGCAGCTTGGTAGCCTCCTACGAGCAGTACTTC. Full variable domain (outside the CDR3, taken from reference TRBV5-6 and TRBJ2-7): DAGVTQSPTHLIKTRGQQVTLRCSPKSGHDTVSWYQQALGQGPQFIFQYYEEEERQRGNFPDRFSGHQFPNYSSELNVNALLLGDSALYLCASSLVASYEQYFGPGTRLTVT.

The V gene is TRBV9, the J gene TRBJ1-2, with D possibly matching TRBD1 (6 bases). Germline V gene sequence: CDR1 SGDLS, CDR2 YYNGEE. Trimming cost V 4 bases and J 4 bases, with 20 bases left between them. The CDR3 spans 16 residues. This chain's CDR3 is CASSPSGTQTSYGYTF. CDR3 DNA: TGTGCCAGCAGCCCGTCCGGGACACAAACCAGCTATGGCTACACCTTC.

This clone was seen just once. The J gene is TRBJ2-2, the V gene TRBV10-1, with a possible D match to TRBD2 (6 bases). CDR3 length: 14 residues. Germline V gene sequence: CDR1 WNHNN, CDR2 SYGVQD (reference sequence). Between the trimmed V and J ends, which lost 5 bases and 3 bases, there was a span of 10 bases. In nucleotides, the CDR3 is TGCGCCAGCAGTCCGGACTACTACACCGGGGAGCTGTTTTTT. Translated, it gives CASSPDYYTGELFF.

The chain combines TRBV10-1 with TRBJ1-1; D gene uncertain. V was pared by 0 bases and J by 3 bases, with 5 bases between. The germline V gene has CDR1 WNHNN and CDR2 SYGVQD (reference sequence). The CDR3 runs to 13 residues. The CDR3 region has the DNA TGCGCCAGCAGTGAGTCGGCGGACACTGAAGCTTTCTTT. As protein: CASSESADTEAFF.

The chain links TRBV19 to TRBJ2-7; TRBD2 matches at 7 bases. This CDR3 has 14 residues. Trimming removed 11 bases from V and 3 bases from J; junction bases left unmatched: 13. Germline assignment: CDR1 LNHDA and CDR2 SQIVND (reference sequence). The CDR3 nucleotides read TGTGCCCCCCTGGGAGGGTGGGTAATCTACGAGCAGTACTTC. Amino acid sequence: CAPLGGWVIYEQYF.

This chain connects TRBV15 to TRBJ2-7; possible D gene TRBD1, 5 bases. Germline lookup yields CDR1 LNHNV and CDR2 YYDKDF (reference sequence). V was shortened by 0 bases and J by 2 bases, with 11 bases between the two germline ends. This CDR3 contains 15 residues. As DNA, the CDR3 is TGTGCCACCAGCAGAGATCGACAGCCAACCTACGAGCAGTACTTC. It encodes CATSRDRQPTYEQYF. Based on the CDR3 plus reference TRBV15 and TRBJ2-7, the full variable domain is DAMVIQNPRYQVTQFGKPVTLSCSQTLNHNVMYWYQQKSSQAPKLLFHYYDKDFNNEADTPDNFQSRRPNTSFCFLDIRSPGLGDTAMYLCATSRDRQPTYEQYFGPGTRLTVT.